This TCR beta chain was captured in a study of regulatory T cells in long-lasting Graves disease. Findings and limits, study-wide: Compared with new cases, persistent Graves' patients showed reduced TCR diversity.

As concerns this clonotype: The antigen remains unidentified.

V shed 2 bases and J shed 8 bases, with 13 bases lying between them. The CDR3 runs to 14 residues. Germline V CDR1 and CDR2: MNHGY, SVAAGI. HTBI primers from iRepertoire and Arm-PCR of CDR3 regions yielded the TCR beta libraries. TCRdb ran MiXCR on the multiplex PCR reads and lists one entry per CDR3 protein. This table has about 400,000 distinct CDR3 sequences, 20% to 25% appearing once. Time point denoted: persistent/refractory GD, antithyroid drugs over 5 years with positive TRAb. Construction of the TCR library relied on RNA isolated from PBMCs. Material: peripheral blood mononuclear cells (PBMCs), obtained when the disease was refractory, from a patient treated with antithyroid drugs. This TCR was recovered from a female donor with Graves disease. V usage is TRBV6-9 and J usage is TRBJ2-1, with a tentative D call TRBD1 (6 bases). Written as DNA, the CDR3 is TGTGCCAGCAGTTATCAGGGGTCTGTGGATGAGCAGTTCTTC. Residues: CASSYQGSVDEQFF.